There are many counts of the clone carrying this TCR beta chain. This record belongs to a study of T-cell reconstitution after alpha-beta-depleted transplantation in children. It was with unique molecular identifiers that the TCRbeta library was prepared. A single record per CDR3 protein comes from TCRdb applying MiXCR to the PCR reads. The sample carries 250,000 to 400,000 distinct CDR3 sequences, approximately 23% recorded once. Germline CDR1 and CDR2: SGHVS and FNYEAQ. The CDR3 runs 12 residues. Trimming took off 2 bases at V and 0 bases at J, with 1 base between the two ends. Specimen: PBMCs, mostly from graft donor cells, collected 180 days after TCRalphabeta/CD19-depleted stem cell transplant. The chain joins TRBV7-6 to TRBJ1-1; D is ambiguous. The TCR sequence derives from a male patient under 18 who had a stem cell transplant for acute lymphoblastic leukemia, so the T cells may come from the graft donor. The CDR3 sequence: CASSLMNTEAFF. CDR3 DNA: TGTGCCAGCAGCTTAATGAACACTGAAGCTTTCTTT.